The 12 T cell receptor beta chains below come from one sample, sequenced in a study of neurological immune-mediated disorders. Via MiXCR, TCRdb re-called the 5' RACE reads, giving one row per CDR3 protein. The table lists fewer than 25,000 distinct CDR3 sequences, approximately 13% of them singletons, with around 13% in the top ten. Sequencing was performed on PBMCs. These receptors came from a woman between 55 and 75 years old with HTLV-1-associated myelopathy (HAM/TSP).

This clonotype has ten or more counts. The chain has TRBV27 and TRBJ2-7; TRBD2 agrees at 10 bases. The CDR3 runs 15 residues. Trimming took 5 bases from V and 2 from J; bases not matched to a gene: 6. Per germline, CDR1 MNHEY and CDR2 SMNVEV (reference sequence). The CDR3 DNA reads TGTGCCAGCAGTCCGAGAGCGGGAGGGCCCTACGAGCAGTACTTC. The encoded protein is CASSPRAGGPYEQYF.

This clonotype came up many times. The chain carries TRBV24-1 and TRBJ2-3, with D possibly matching TRBD2 (7 bases). This CDR3 region has 14 residues. Trimming removed 2 bases from V and 4 bases from J, with 9 bases in between. Germline V gene data show CDR1 as KGHDR and CDR2 as SFDVKD. The CDR3 DNA follows: TGTGCCACCAGTGATTGGGGGGGCGCAGATACGCAGTATTTT. Amino acid sequence: CATSDWGGADTQYF.

Many counts were recorded for this clonotype. The chain links TRBV5-1 to TRBJ2-7, with 7 bases aligning to TRBD2. Germline V gives CDR1 SGHRS, CDR2 YFSETQ. The CDR3 extends over 14 amino acids. The ends lost 1 base at V and 7 bases at J; junction bases unmatched: 8. This CDR3 reads CASSLLQGGSEQYF. The CDR3 DNA reads TGCGCCAGCAGCTTGCTTCAGGGAGGGTCAGAGCAGTACTTC.

V and J are TRBV5-1 and TRBJ2-1, with a possible D match to TRBD2 (6 bases). The CDR3 is 15 amino acids. Trimming pared 6 bases from V and 2 bases from J, leaving 15 bases between. Germline CDR1 and CDR2: SGHRS and YFSETQ. The DNA of the CDR3 is TGCGCCAGCACCCTTGAGGCGGGAACCTACAATGAGCAGTTCTTC. It codes for CASTLEAGTYNEQFF.

This clonotype has ten or more counts. The chain uses TRBV20-1 and TRBJ1-5; D is perhaps TRBD1 (5 bases). Germline V gives CDR1 DFQATT, CDR2 SNEGSKA (reference sequence). This CDR3 has 15 residues. Trimming stripped 3 bases from V and 2 bases from J, with 14 bases between. The CDR3 reads CSASRQGSGNQPQHF. The CDR3 DNA reads as TGCAGTGCTAGTAGGCAGGGTAGTGGCAATCAGCCCCAGCATTTT.

This clonotype was detected many times. The chain carries TRBV29-1 and TRBJ2-1, with 9 nucleotides matching TRBD2. The CDR3 consists of 15 residues. V shed 8 bases and J 4 bases; nucleotides not matched to a gene: 12. Germline V lookup: CDR1 SQVTM, CDR2 ANQGSEA. CDR3 amino acids: CSISDPSGGYNEQFF. The CDR3 nucleotides read TGCAGCATTTCCGACCCCAGCGGGGGGTACAATGAGCAGTTCTTC.

This clonotype was detected once. This chain uses TRBV20-1 with TRBJ2-7; 12 nucleotides line up with TRBD2. V dropped 6 bases and J dropped 4; count of bases not matched to a gene: 16. Germline CDR1 is DFQATT and CDR2 is SNEGSKA (reference sequence). The CDR3 has 17 residues. In DNA form, the CDR3 reads TGCAGTGCAAACCTAGCGGGGGGGCCCGAACGCGAGTACGAGCAGTACTTC. This codes for CSANLAGGPEREYEQYF.

This clonotype was recorded at least ten times. The chain is built from TRBV5-1 and TRBJ1-1; D is perhaps TRBD1 (6 bases). V dropped 0 bases and J dropped 6 bases, with 30 bases sitting between them. Germline V gene data show CDR1 as SGHRS and CDR2 as YFSETQ. The CDR3 has 20 amino acids. The DNA for the CDR3 is TGCGCCAGCAGCTTGGGTATGGCTTCAGGGGTCATAGGTCGAGGGGCTGAAGCTTTCTTT. Its translation is CASSLGMASGVIGRGAEAFF.

This clonotype rates as medium-sized. One junction end does not reproduce the germline sequence, and a read error may be involved. The chain employs TRBV7-2 and TRBJ1-1, with 8 positions matching TRBD1. Per the germline V gene, CDR1 is SGHTA and CDR2 is FQGNSA. The CDR3 sequence is 16 residues long. This CDR3 is CASSFWTGRGNTKAFF. For the CDR3, the DNA is TGTGCCAGCAGCTTTTGGACAGGGCGGGGGAACACTAAAGCTTTCTTT.

This clonotype was detected many times. The V and J genes are TRBV7-2 and TRBJ2-2; the D gene is possibly TRBD2 (6 bases). Between the trimmed V and J ends, which lost 5 bases and 12 bases, there was a span of 10 bases. In germline, CDR1 is SGHTA, CDR2 FQGNSA. This CDR3 has 11 residues. The CDR3 coding sequence is TGTGCCAGCAGCCAGGAGGGAAAGCTGTTTTTT. Amino acids: CASSQEGKLFF. Combining the CDR3 with reference TRBV7-2 and TRBJ2-2 gives the whole variable domain GAGVSQSPSNKVTEKGKDVELRCDPISGHTALYWYRQSLGQGLEFLIYFQGNSAPDKSGLPSDRFSAERTGGSVSTLTIQRTQQEDSAVYLCASSQEGKLFFGEGSRLTVL.

There are many counts of this clonotype. The chain employs TRBV20-1 and TRBJ1-2, with TRBD1 matching 11 bases. V lost 3 bases to trimming and J lost 4 bases; unmatched junction nucleotides: 16. This CDR3 contains 18 residues. Germline-derived CDR1 and CDR2 are DFQATT and SNEGSKA (reference sequence). The CDR3 reads CSASPGRDRGEIGYGYTF. DNA of the CDR3: TGCAGTGCTAGCCCCGGGAGGGACAGGGGGGAGATAGGCTATGGCTACACCTTC.

In regard to this clonotype: Just one base apart from a much larger clone, this may be a read error. V is TRBV13 and J is TRBJ1-5; no reliable D call. Trimming removed 8 bases at V and 2 bases at J, with 7 bases between. The CDR3 runs 12 residues. The germline gives CDR1 PRHDT, CDR2 FYEKMQ (reference sequence). For the CDR3, the DNA is TGTGCCAGCTGCGTCCGCAATCAGCCCCAGCATTTT. This gives the protein CASCVRNQPQHF.